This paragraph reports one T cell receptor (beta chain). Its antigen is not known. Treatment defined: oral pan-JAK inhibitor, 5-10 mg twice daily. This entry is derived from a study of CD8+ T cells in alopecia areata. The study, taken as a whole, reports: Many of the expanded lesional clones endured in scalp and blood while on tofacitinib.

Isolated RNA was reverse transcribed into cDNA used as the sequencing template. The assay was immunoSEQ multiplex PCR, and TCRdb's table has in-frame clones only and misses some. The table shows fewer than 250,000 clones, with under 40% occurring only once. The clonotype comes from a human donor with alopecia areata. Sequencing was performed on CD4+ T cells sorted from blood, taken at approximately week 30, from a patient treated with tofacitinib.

The chain's CDR3 is CATSIRGSEAFF. The CDR3 nucleotides read TGTGCCACCAGCATCAGGGGCTCTGAAGCTTTCTTT. The chain joins TRBV15 to TRBJ1-1, with a possible D match to TRBD1 (6 bases). The CDR3 contains 12 residues. Germline CDR1 LNHNV, CDR2 YYDKDF (reference sequence). V dropped 4 bases and J dropped 6 bases, with 9 bases sitting between them.